The following is a T cell receptor (beta chain) sequence with its context. This sample was included in a study of blood T cell repertoires in COVID-19. At the level of the study: The United States, Italy and Spain supplied acute and convalescent COVID-19 samples. PBMCs, B-cell-depleted T cells, or T cells were the source of the cDNA or gDNA that made up the material.

Authors' methods: Scientists estimated how many nucleated cells there were by amplifying reference gene primers. The method was immunoSEQ multiplex PCR; TCRdb's version includes in-frame clones alone and lacks a portion of them. V and J calls and clone size are as listed in that table; D and trimming were resolved from the DNA. The sample consists of approximately 670,000 clones, approximately 90% of them appearing once. The length of the CDR3 is 14 residues. Per the germline V gene, CDR1 is SGHTA and CDR2 is FQGNSA. With 2 bases removed from V and 0 bases from J, the gap between germline ends came to 5 bases.

The chain has TRBV7-2 and TRBJ1-5, with D hard to call. This TCR was sampled from a woman between 18 and 29 years old with acute or convalescent COVID-19. Sequenced: peripheral blood. CDR3 bases: TGTGCCAGCAGCTTACGGGATAGCAATCAGCCCCAGCATTTT. Residues: CASSLRDSNQPQHF.